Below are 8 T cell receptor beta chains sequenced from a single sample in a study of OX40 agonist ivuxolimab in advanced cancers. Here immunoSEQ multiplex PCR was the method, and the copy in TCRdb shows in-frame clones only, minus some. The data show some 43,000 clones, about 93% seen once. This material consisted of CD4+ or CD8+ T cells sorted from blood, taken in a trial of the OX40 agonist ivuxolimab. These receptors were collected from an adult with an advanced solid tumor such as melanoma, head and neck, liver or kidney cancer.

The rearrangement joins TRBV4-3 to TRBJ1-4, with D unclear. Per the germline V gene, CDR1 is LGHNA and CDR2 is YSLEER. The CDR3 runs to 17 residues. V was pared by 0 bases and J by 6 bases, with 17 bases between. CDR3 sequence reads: CASSQDGRDRGYEKLFF. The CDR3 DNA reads TGCGCCAGCAGCCAAGACGGCCGCGATCGAGGGTATGAAAAACTGTTTTTT.

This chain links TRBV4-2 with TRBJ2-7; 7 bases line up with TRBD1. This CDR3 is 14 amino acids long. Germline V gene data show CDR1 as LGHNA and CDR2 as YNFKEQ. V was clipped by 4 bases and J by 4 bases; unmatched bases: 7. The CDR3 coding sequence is TGTGCCAGCAGCCCAGGACAGGTCGGATACGAGCAGTACTTC. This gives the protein CASSPGQVGYEQYF.

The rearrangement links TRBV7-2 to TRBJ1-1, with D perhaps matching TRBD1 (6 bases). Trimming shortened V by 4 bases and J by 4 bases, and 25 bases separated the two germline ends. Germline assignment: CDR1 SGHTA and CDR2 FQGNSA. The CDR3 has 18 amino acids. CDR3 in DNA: TGTGCCAGCAGCTCCCTTCGATTGCGGGGGGCTGGCAGCACTGAAGCTTTCTTT. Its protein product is CASSSLRLRGAGSTEAFF.

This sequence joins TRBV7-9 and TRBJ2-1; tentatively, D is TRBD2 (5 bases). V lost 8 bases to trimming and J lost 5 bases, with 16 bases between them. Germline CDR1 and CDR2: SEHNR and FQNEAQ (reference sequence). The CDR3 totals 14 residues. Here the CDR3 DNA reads TGTGCCAGCTACTTCGCTTCCGGGGACAATGAGCAGTTCTTC. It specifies CASYFASGDNEQFF.

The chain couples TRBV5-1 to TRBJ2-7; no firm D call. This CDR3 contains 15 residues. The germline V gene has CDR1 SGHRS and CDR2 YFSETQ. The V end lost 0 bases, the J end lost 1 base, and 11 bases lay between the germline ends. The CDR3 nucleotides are TGCGCCAGCAGCTTGGGATATAGTGTATCCTACGAGCAGTACTTC. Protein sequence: CASSLGYSVSYEQYF. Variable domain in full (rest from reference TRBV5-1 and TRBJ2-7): KAGVTQTPRYLIKTRGQQVTLSCSPISGHRSVSWYQQTPGQGLQFLFEYFSETQRNKGNFPGRFSGRQFSNSRSEMNVSTLELGDSALYLCASSLGYSVSYEQYFGPGTRLTVT.

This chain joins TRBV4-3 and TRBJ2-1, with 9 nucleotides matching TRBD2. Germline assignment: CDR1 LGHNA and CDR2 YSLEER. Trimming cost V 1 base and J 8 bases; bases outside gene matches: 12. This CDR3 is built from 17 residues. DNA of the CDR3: TGCGCCAGCAGCCAAGCCCCAGCGGGAGGATCAGTGGATGAGCAGTTCTTC. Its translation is CASSQAPAGGSVDEQFF.

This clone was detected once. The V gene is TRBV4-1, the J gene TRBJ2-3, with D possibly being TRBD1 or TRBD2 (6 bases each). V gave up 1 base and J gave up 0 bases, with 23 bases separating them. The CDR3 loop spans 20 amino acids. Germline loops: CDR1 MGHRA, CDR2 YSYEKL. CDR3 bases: TGCGCCAGCAGCCAAGGGACGACTTACGAGGGGGGAAGGAGCACAGATACGCAGTATTTT. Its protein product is CASSQGTTYEGGRSTDTQYF.

In DNA, the CDR3 is TGTGCCAGCAGGGGAAGCGGTGGGGCCAACGTCCTGACTTTC. This sequence encodes CASRGSGGANVLTF. The gene calls are TRBV9 and TRBJ2-6, with TRBD2 as a possible D gene (5 bases). Germline CDR1 reads SGDLS; CDR2 reads YYNGEE. This CDR3 spans 14 amino acids. Trimming pared 5 bases from V and 3 bases from J, leaving 9 bases between.